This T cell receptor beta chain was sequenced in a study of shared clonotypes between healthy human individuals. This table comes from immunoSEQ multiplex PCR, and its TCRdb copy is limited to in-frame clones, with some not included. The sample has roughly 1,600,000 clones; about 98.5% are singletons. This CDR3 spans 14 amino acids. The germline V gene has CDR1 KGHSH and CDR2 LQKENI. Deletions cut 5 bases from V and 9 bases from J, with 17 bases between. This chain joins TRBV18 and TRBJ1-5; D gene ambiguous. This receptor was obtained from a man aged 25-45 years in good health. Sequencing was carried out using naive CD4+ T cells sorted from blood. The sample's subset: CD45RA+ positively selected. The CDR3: CASSVPEIHTPQHF. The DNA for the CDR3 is TGTGCCAGCTCAGTCCCGGAGATTCATACGCCCCAGCATTTT.